This TCR beta chain was obtained from a study of beta chain features in type 1 diabetes. Study-level findings and limits: Fewer insertions but more deletions were seen at VDJ junctions in type 1 diabetes patients. All four CD4+ subsets of Type 1 diabetes patients contained TCRB CDR3s that were moderately but significantly shorter. The analysis here could not establish whether HLA type shapes TCRB rearrangement.

Expressed TCRB transcripts were sequenced because the entire RNA isolate underwent reverse transcription. The assay was immunoSEQ multiplex PCR, and TCRdb's table has in-frame clones only and misses some. The data contain about 700,000 clones, around 15% of them singletons. The germline CDR1 and CDR2 sequences are ENHRY and SYGVKD. CDR3 length: 13 residues. Trimming took off 4 bases at V and 1 base at J, with 7 bases between the two ends. Central memory, naive, regulatory and stem cell-like memory CD4+ cells were sorted by CD45RO/CCR7/CD25/CD127/CD95/CD27. Concerning this clone itself: Its antigen is as yet unknown.

The sequenced material came from naive CD4+ T cells from blood. The sequence derives from a man aged 18 to 29 with type 1 diabetes. This chain uses TRBV10-3 with TRBJ1-1, with unresolved D. The CDR3 DNA reads as TGTGCCATCAGTGTTGGGTCGAACACTGAAGCTTTCTTT. Translating gives CAISVGSNTEAFF.